The rows below give T cell receptor beta chains drawn from one sample of a study of blood T cell repertoires in COVID-19. Only in-frame clones appear in the TCRdb table, and some are missing; sequencing was by immunoSEQ multiplex PCR. The sample carries some 200,000 clones, around 84% recorded once. Sample: peripheral blood. Every receptor here comes from a man at least 80 years old with acute or convalescent COVID-19. Both conserved end residues are part of each CDR3. D genes are given only for firm matches. Clone size is shown for a subset of rows, as once, few, many or a class of expanded clone.

D	J	V	size	CDR3	DNA
.	TRBJ1-1	TRBV21-1	.	CASSYRARDTQRHAFF	TGTGCCAGCAGCTACCGGGCTCGGGACACCCAAAGGCATGCTTTCTTT
TRBD2	TRBJ2-1	TRBV14	.	CASSVTSGRGNEQFF	TGTGCCAGCAGCGTTACTAGCGGGAGGGGCAATGAGCAGTTCTTC
.	TRBJ1-1	TRBV5-1	.	CASSLDSLGTEAFF	TGCGCCAGCAGCTTAGACAGTCTAGGCACTGAAGCTTTCTTT
.	TRBJ2-1	TRBV19	.	CASSGQGYEQFF	TGTGCCAGTAGTGGTCAGGGATATGAGCAGTTCTTC
TRBD2	TRBJ2-1	TRBV18	.	CASSLSGDNEQFF	TGTGCCAGCTCACTTAGCGGGGACAATGAGCAGTTCTTC
TRBD1	TRBJ2-7	TRBV5-5	.	CASSLVRGTGVYEQYF	TGTGCCAGCAGCTTGGTTAGGGGGACAGGGGTCTACGAGCAGTACTTC
.	TRBJ2-3	TRBV24-1	.	CATSDLPGVPNTDTQYF	TGTGCCACCAGTGATCTCCCAGGGGTCCCTAACACAGATACGCAGTATTTT
.	TRBJ2-7	TRBV23-1	.	CASTPVEGSSYEQYF	TGCGCCAGCACCCCGGTGGAGGGGAGCTCCTACGAGCAGTACTTC
.	TRBJ1-4	TRBV6-1	.	CASSDQSNEKLFF	TGTGCCAGCAGTGACCAGTCTAATGAAAAACTGTTTTTT
.	TRBJ2-7	TRBV28	.	CASSFTGKTPYEQYF	TGTGCCAGCAGTTTTACGGGGAAGACTCCCTACGAGCAGTACTTC
.	TRBJ2-3	TRBV21-1	.	CASVHMGGGDTQYF	TGTGCCAGCGTCCATATGGGAGGGGGAGATACGCAGTATTTT
.	TRBJ1-1	TRBV9	.	CASSGLAGGREAFF	TGTGCCAGCAGCGGGTTAGCGGGAGGGAGAGAAGCTTTCTTT
.	TRBJ2-1	TRBV4-1	few	CASSQGGSRVGTATFF	TGCGCCAGCAGCCAAGGGGGTAGCAGGGTAGGAACTGCAACGTTCTTC
.	TRBJ2-7	TRBV28	.	CASSFLQYYEQYF	TGTGCCAGCAGTTTCCTTCAGTACTACGAGCAGTACTTC
TRBD1	TRBJ2-7	TRBV19	.	CASSPPDRGPYEQYF	TGTGCCAGTAGTCCCCCCGACAGGGGCCCTTACGAGCAGTACTTC
.	TRBJ1-2	TRBV3-1/TRBV3-2	.	CASSRGTFYGYTF	TGTGCCAGCTCCCGGGGGACGTTTTATGGCTACACCTTC
.	TRBJ1-1	TRBV12-3/TRBV12-4	.	CASSFRGLTEAFF	TGTGCCAGCAGTTTTAGGGGACTCACTGAAGCTTTCTTT
TRBD2	TRBJ2-3	TRBV30	.	CAWSSPGTRSYLRTDTQYF	TGTGCCTGGAGTTCTCCCGGGACTAGATCCTACCTACGCACAGATACGCAGTATTTT
.	TRBJ2-2	TRBV30	.	CAWGSWQNTGELFF	TGTGCCTGGGGTTCATGGCAGAACACCGGGGAGCTGTTTTTT
TRBD2	TRBJ2-3	TRBV28	.	CASSFREVKDTQYF	TGTGCCAGCAGTTTCCGGGAGGTGAAAGATACGCAGTATTTT
.	TRBJ1-6	TRBV30	.	CAWNRGSYSPLHF	TGTGCCTGGAATAGGGGAAGTTATTCACCCCTCCACTTT
.	TRBJ1-1	TRBV28	.	CASTSGGAGNTEAFF	TGTGCCAGCACCAGTGGGGGGGCGGGCAACACTGAAGCTTTCTTT
TRBD1	TRBJ1-6	TRBV19	.	CASRGQGARDSPLHF	TGTGCCAGTCGGGGACAGGGGGCGCGGGACTCACCCCTCCACTTT
.	TRBJ1-5	TRBV7-9	.	CASSATGGNQPQHF	TGTGCCAGCAGCGCCACAGGAGGCAATCAGCCCCAGCATTTT
.	TRBJ1-2	TRBV9	once	CASSVADSPNYGYTF	TGTGCCAGCAGCGTAGCAGACAGCCCGAACTATGGCTACACCTTC
TRBD2	TRBJ2-2	TRBV19	.	CASINSGSVSGELFF	TGTGCCAGTATCAATAGCGGGAGTGTCTCCGGGGAGCTGTTTTTT
.	TRBJ1-2	TRBV29-1	.	CSGGGDSVGYGYTF	TGCAGCGGGGGCGGGGACTCCGTGGGCTATGGCTACACCTTC
TRBD2	TRBJ2-3	TRBV6-4	once	CASRSGISTDTQYF	TGTGCCAGCAGGAGCGGGATTAGCACAGATACGCAGTATTTT
TRBD2	TRBJ2-7	TRBV5-3	.	CARMGTLAGVAYEQYF	TGTGCCAGAATGGGGACTTTAGCGGGAGTTGCCTACGAGCAGTACTTC
TRBD1	TRBJ2-2	TRBV4-1	.	CASSQGDRASGELFF	TGCGCCAGCAGCCAAGGGGACAGGGCGTCCGGGGAGCTGTTTTTT
.	TRBJ2-1	TRBV6-1	.	CASSETWTDYNEQFF	TGTGCCAGCAGTGAAACCTGGACAGACTACAATGAGCAGTTCTTC
TRBD1	TRBJ1-4	TRBV7-9	.	CASSWTGTNEKLFF	TGTGCCAGCAGCTGGACAGGGACTAATGAAAAACTGTTTTTT
.	TRBJ2-5	TRBV19	.	CASSGQETQYF	TGTGCCAGTAGCGGCCAAGAGACCCAGTACTTC
TRBD2	TRBJ2-7	TRBV28	.	CASRKAGGLYEQYF	TGTGCCAGCAGGAAGGCGGGAGGCTTATACGAGCAGTACTTC
TRBD1	TRBJ1-2	TRBV9	.	CASSAQKTGRSHGYTF	TGTGCCAGCAGCGCCCAAAAGACAGGGCGATCTCATGGCTACACCTTC
.	TRBJ2-7	TRBV6-5	.	CASSYSYRADEQYF	TGTGCCAGCAGTTACTCATACAGGGCGGACGAGCAGTACTTC
.	TRBJ1-5	TRBV28	.	CASTSRGRGNQPQHF	TGTGCCAGTACTAGCAGAGGTCGCGGCAATCAGCCCCAGCATTTT
TRBD2	TRBJ2-5	TRBV5-1	.	CASSLSSSGIQETQYF	TGCGCCAGCAGCTTGAGCTCTAGCGGGATACAAGAGACCCAGTACTTC
TRBD1	TRBJ2-1	TRBV5-6	.	CASSARDRAYNEQFF	TGTGCCAGCAGCGCCCGGGACAGGGCCTACAATGAGCAGTTCTTC
TRBD1	TRBJ1-2	TRBV19	.	CASRGQGYGYTF	TGTGCCAGTCGGGGACAGGGGTATGGCTACACCTTC
TRBD2	TRBJ2-1	TRBV5-8	.	CASSLYVGGEYSGEQFF	TGTGCCAGCAGCTTATACGTGGGAGGGGAGTACAGCGGGGAGCAGTTCTTC
TRBD1	TRBJ1-4	TRBV5-1	.	CASSSGTVQEKLFF	TGCGCCAGCAGCTCCGGGACAGTGCAGGAAAAACTGTTTTTT
.	TRBJ2-7	TRBV18	.	CASSPQKGGEQYF	TGTGCCAGCTCACCTCAGAAAGGGGGCGAGCAGTACTTC
TRBD2	TRBJ2-6	TRBV7-6	.	CASSAGGAGGLFGANVLTF	TGTGCCAGCAGCGCGGGGGGAGCGGGAGGTCTCTTTGGGGCCAACGTCCTGACTTTC
TRBD1	TRBJ2-2	TRBV24-1	.	CATSDHSGTGRGELFF	TGTGCCACCAGTGATCATTCCGGGACAGGGAGGGGCGAGCTGTTTTTT
.	TRBJ1-1	TRBV18	.	CASSRQVNTEAFF	TGTGCCAGCTCACGGCAGGTAAACACTGAAGCTTTCTTT
TRBD1	TRBJ2-7	TRBV5-5	.	CASSRQGQHSYEQYF	TGTGCCAGCAGCCGACAGGGACAGCACTCCTACGAGCAGTACTTC
TRBD1	TRBJ2-3	TRBV5-1	.	CASSLSTGPDTQYF	TGCGCCAGCAGCTTATCGACAGGGCCAGATACGCAGTATTTT
TRBD2	TRBJ2-1	TRBV7-8	.	CASSKVSGSSYNEQFF	TGTGCCAGCAGCAAAGTTAGCGGGAGCTCCTACAATGAGCAGTTCTTC
.	TRBJ2-7	TRBV3-1/TRBV3-2	.	CASSQSKEQYF	TGTGCCAGCAGCCAAAGCAAGGAGCAGTACTTC
.	TRBJ1-5	TRBV19	.	CASKRGQGIDQPQHF	TGTGCCAGTAAAAGGGGTCAGGGGATCGATCAGCCCCAGCATTTT
.	TRBJ2-1	TRBV19	.	CASSSPGGPNEQFF	TGTGCCAGTAGTTCCCCCGGGGGGCCGAATGAGCAGTTCTTC